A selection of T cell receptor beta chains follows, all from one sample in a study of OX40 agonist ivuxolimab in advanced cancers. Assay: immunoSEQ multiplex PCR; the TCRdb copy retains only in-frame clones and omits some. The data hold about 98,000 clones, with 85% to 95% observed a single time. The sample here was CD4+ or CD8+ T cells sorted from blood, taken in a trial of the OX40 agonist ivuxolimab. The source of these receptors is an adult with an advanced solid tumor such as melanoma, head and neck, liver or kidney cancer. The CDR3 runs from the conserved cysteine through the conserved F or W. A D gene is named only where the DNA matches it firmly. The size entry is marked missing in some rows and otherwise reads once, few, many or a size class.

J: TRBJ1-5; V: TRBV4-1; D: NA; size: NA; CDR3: CASSQVDRGLQPQHF; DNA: TGCGCCAGCAGCCAAGTAGACAGAGGTTTGCAGCCCCAGCATTTT
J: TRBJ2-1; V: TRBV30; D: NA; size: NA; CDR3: CAWSPAGRPYNEQFF; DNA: TGTGCCTGGAGTCCCGCGGGTAGGCCCTACAATGAGCAGTTCTTC
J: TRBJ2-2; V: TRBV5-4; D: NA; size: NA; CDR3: CASSSGQSNTGELFF; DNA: TGTGCCAGCAGCTCAGGACAGTCGAACACCGGGGAGCTGTTTTTT
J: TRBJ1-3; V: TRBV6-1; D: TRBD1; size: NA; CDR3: CAGNGQGSGNTIYF; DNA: TGTGCCGGCAATGGACAGGGTTCGGGAAACACCATATATTTT
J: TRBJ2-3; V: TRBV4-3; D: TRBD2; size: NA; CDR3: CASSQEGWGLAGESTDTQYF; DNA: TGCGCCAGCAGCCAAGAGGGCTGGGGACTAGCGGGAGAAAGCACAGATACGCAGTATTTT
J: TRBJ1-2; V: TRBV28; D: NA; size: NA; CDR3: CASVGNGYTF; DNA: TGTGCCAGCGTAGGGAACGGCTACACCTTC
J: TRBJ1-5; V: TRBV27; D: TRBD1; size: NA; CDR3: CASRRTGKDQPQHF; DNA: TGTGCCAGTAGAAGGACAGGGAAGGATCAGCCCCAGCATTTT
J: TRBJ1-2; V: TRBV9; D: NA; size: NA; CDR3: CASSPGAELYGYTF; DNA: TGTGCCAGCAGCCCAGGAGCGGAACTATATGGCTACACCTTC
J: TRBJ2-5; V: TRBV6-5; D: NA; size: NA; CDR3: CASSPLGGWETQYF; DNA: TGTGCCAGCAGTCCCCTTGGGGGTTGGGAGACCCAGTACTTC
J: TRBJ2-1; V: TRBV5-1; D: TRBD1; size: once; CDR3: CASSVQGASYNEQFF; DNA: TGCGCCAGCAGCGTACAGGGGGCCTCCTACAATGAGCAGTTCTTC
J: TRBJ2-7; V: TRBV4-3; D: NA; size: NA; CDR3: CASSQDPYGGEQYF; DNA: TGCGCCAGCAGCCAAGATCCTTACGGGGGCGAGCAGTACTTC
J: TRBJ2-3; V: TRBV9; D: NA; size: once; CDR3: CASSAATDTQYF; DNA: TGTGCCAGCAGCGCCGCCACAGATACGCAGTATTTT
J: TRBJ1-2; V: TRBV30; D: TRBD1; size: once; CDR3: CASKLPDRVWGYTF; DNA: TGTGCCTCCAAACTTCCGGACAGGGTCTGGGGCTACACCTTC
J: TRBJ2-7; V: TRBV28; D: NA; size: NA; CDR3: CASSPPDGPPYF; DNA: TGTGCCAGCAGTCCCCCGGACGGACCTCCCTACTTC
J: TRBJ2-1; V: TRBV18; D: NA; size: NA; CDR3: CASSPPGGNEQFF; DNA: TGTGCCAGCTCACCTCCCGGGGGTAATGAGCAGTTCTTC
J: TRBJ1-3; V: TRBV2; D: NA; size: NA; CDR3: CASSVGSGNTIYF; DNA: TGTGCCAGCTCGGTGGGCTCTGGAAACACCATATATTTT
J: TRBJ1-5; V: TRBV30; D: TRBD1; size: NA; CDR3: CAWSPGGNQPQHF; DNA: TGTGCCTGGAGTCCAGGGGGAAATCAGCCCCAGCATTTT
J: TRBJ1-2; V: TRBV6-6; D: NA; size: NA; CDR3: CASSYSLGDSYGYTF; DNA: TGTGCCAGCAGTTACTCGCTGGGGGATAGCTATGGCTACACCTTC
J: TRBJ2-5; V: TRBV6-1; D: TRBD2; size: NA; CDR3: CATRGSSGSWETQYF; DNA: TGTGCCACCCGGGGGAGTAGCGGGAGTTGGGAGACCCAGTACTTC
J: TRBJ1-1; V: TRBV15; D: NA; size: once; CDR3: CATSREVMNTEAFF; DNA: TGTGCCACCAGCAGAGAAGTGATGAACACTGAAGCTTTCTTT
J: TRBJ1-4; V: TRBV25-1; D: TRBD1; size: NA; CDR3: CASRGTGREKLFF; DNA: TGTGCCAGCAGAGGGACAGGGCGTGAAAAACTGTTTTTT
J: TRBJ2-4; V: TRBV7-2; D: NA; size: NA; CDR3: CASSLVSMRAEPTKNIQYF; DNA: TGTGCCAGCAGCTTAGTCTCTATGAGGGCAGAACCTACCAAAAACATTCAGTACTTC
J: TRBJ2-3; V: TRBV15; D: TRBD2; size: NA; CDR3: CATSTVAGATDTQYF; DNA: TGTGCCACCAGCACTGTAGCGGGAGCGACAGATACGCAGTATTTT
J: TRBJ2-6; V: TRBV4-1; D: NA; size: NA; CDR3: CASSQGLAGANVLTF; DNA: TGCGCCAGCAGCCAAGGACTAGCTGGGGCCAACGTCCTGACTTTC
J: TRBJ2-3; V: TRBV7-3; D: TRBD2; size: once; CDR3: CASSRASGTSTDTQYF; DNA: TGTGCCAGCAGCCGAGCTAGCGGGACTAGCACAGATACGCAGTATTTT
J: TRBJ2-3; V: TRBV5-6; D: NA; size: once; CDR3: CASSPGAVSSTDTQYF; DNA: TGTGCCAGCAGCCCCGGAGCGGTATCTAGCACAGATACGCAGTATTTT
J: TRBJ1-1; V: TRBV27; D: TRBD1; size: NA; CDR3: CASSQRTGRDTEAFF; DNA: TGTGCCAGCAGTCAACGGACAGGGAGGGACACTGAAGCTTTCTTT
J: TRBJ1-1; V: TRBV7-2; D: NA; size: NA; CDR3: CASSRSAGGTEAFF; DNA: TGTGCCAGCAGCCGAAGCGCTGGAGGCACTGAAGCTTTCTTT
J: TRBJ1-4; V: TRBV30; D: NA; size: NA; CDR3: CAWSVGGDNEKLFF; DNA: TGTGCCTGGAGTGTAGGCGGAGATAATGAAAAACTGTTTTTT
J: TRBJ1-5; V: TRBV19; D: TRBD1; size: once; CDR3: CASSIPGQGNQPQHF; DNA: TGTGCCAGTAGTATTCCGGGACAGGGGAATCAGCCCCAGCATTTT
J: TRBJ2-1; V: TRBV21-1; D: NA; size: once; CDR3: CAIRWDARAIRNEQFF; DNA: TGTGCCATCAGATGGGACGCTCGAGCGATTCGCAATGAGCAGTTCTTC
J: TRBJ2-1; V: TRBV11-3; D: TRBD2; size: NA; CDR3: CASSGGDGLFREQFF; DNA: TGTGCCAGCAGCGGGGGGGACGGACTTTTTCGTGAGCAGTTCTTC
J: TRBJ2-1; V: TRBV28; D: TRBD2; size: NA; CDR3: CASSSHYAGGNEQFF; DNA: TGTGCCAGCAGTTCCCACTATGCGGGGGGCAATGAGCAGTTCTTC
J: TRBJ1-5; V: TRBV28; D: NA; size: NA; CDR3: CASSFDRNQPQHF; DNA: TGTGCCAGCAGTTTTGATCGTAATCAGCCCCAGCATTTT
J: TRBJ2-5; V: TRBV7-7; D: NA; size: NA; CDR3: CASSLETGGATQYF; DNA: TGTGCTAGCAGCTTAGAAACAGGAGGTGCGACCCAGTACTTC
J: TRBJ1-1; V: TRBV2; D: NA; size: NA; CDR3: CASSKVGGGTEAFF; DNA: TGTGCCAGCAGCAAAGTGGGGGGGGGCACTGAAGCTTTCTTT
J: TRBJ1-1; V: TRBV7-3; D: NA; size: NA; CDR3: CASSTQSGTEAFF; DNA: TGTGCCAGCAGCACCCAGTCGGGCACTGAAGCTTTCTTT
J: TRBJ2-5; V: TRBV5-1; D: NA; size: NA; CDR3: CASSLPEETQYF; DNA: TGCGCCAGCAGCTTGCCCGAAGAGACCCAGTACTTC
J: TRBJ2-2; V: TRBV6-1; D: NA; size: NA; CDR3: CASSGNTGELFF; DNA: TGTGCCAGCAGTGGAAACACCGGGGAGCTGTTTTTT
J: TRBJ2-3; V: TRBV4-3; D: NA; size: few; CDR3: CASSQVLKARGRTDTQYF; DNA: TGCGCCAGCAGCCAAGTTTTAAAGGCCCGGGGACGCACAGATACGCAGTATTTT
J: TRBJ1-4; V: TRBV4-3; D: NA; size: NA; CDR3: CASSPRRWANEKLFF; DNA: TGCGCCAGCAGCCCCCGGCGGTGGGCAAATGAAAAACTGTTTTTT
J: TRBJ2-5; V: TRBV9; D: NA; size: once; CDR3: CASSSLNQETQYF; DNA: TGTGCCAGCAGCTCTCTCAACCAAGAGACCCAGTACTTC
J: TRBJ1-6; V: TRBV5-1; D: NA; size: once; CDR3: CASSLALEAWNSPLHF; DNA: TGCGCCAGCAGCTTGGCCTTAGAGGCCTGGAATTCACCCCTCCACTTT
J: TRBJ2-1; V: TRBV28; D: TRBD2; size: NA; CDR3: CASQPLAGGRGNEQFF; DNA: TGTGCCAGCCAACCTTTAGCGGGGGGCCGGGGTAATGAGCAGTTCTTC
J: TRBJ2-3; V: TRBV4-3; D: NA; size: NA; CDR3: CASSQQSNTDTQYF; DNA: TGCGCCAGCAGCCAACAGAGCAACACAGATACGCAGTATTTT
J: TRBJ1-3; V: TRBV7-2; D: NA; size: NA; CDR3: CASSSSSWSGNTIYF; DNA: TGTGCCAGCAGCTCGTCCTCTTGGTCTGGAAACACCATATATTTT